This T cell receptor (beta chain) derives from a study of shared clonotypes between healthy human individuals. Evenly divided among several immunoSEQ plates was the genomic DNA of each subset. Some clones are missing from TCRdb's copy, which holds only in-frame ones; the method was immunoSEQ multiplex PCR. Counted here are about 510,000 clones, over 75% occurring once; the ten biggest clones make up 12%. Study outcomes and limitations: Sequencing depth was a factor that was expected to affect clonotype sharing among donors.

Donors comprised healthy HIV-negative adults lacking recent acute infections or vaccinations. Donors, without exception, were Caucasian adults residing in Nashville, Tennessee. Comment on this clone: Its antigen is still unknown.

This CDR3 spans 16 amino acids. Between the trimmed V and J ends, which lost 1 base and 1 base, there was a span of 10 bases. The V gene's germline CDR1 is SGHTA and CDR2 FQGTGA. The sequence was collected from a woman aged 40-49 years in good health. Some clones in this sample may be carry-over from other donors' samples. Sequencing was carried out using PBMCs. The gene calls are TRBV7-3 and TRBJ2-2; tentatively, D is TRBD2 (5 bases). The CDR3 protein is CASSLMSGRNTGELFF. For the CDR3, the DNA is TGTGCCAGCAGCTTAATGAGCGGTCGGAACACCGGGGAGCTGTTTTTT.